The clone carrying this T cell receptor beta chain was recorded at least ten times. Its matching antigen is unknown. This sample stems from a study of metastatic and nonmetastatic thyroid tumors. Study in general: Samples came from malignant and benign thyroid patients, and repertoires were compared across blood and tumor or nodule tissue. Study outcomes and limitations: It was reported that TCR beta diversity was significantly higher in malignant thyroid tumors than benign nodules, in blood and tumor.

There were no patients who had received any treatment before thyroid surgery. MiXCR was used by TCRdb to re-call the PCR reads. Among fewer than 100,000 clones listed, 14% to 15% were seen once. The TCR was taken from a female donor with papillary thyroid cancer or a benign thyroid nodule (not recorded which). Some clones in this sample may be carry-over from other donors' samples. Sequencing was performed on blood.

The CDR3 region has the DNA TGCGCCAGCAGCTCGGGACAGGGCCACCAAGAGACCCAGTACTTC. The encoded protein is CASSSGQGHQETQYF. This sequence joins TRBV5-1 and TRBJ2-5, with TRBD1 identical over 9 bases. The J segment lost 0 bases and the V segment lost 3 bases, leaving 3 bases of the junction unmatched. The CDR3 length is 15 residues. Germline CDR1 reads SGHRS; CDR2 reads YFSETQ.